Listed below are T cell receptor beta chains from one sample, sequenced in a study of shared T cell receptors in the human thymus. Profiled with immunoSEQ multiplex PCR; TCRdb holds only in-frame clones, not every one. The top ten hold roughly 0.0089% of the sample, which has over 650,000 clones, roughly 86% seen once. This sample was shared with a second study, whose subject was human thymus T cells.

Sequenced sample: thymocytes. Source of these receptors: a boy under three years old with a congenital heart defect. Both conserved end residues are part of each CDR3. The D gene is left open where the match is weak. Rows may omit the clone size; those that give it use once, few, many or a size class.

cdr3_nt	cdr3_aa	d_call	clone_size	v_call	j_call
TGTGCCAGCAGTCATACTTTTGGGGGGAGCTCCTATAATTCACCCCTCCACTTT	CASSHTFGGSSYNSPLHF	.	.	TRBV5-6	TRBJ1-6
TGTGCCAGCAGCGCGTCAGTGACTAGCTCCTACAATGAGCAGTTCTTC	CASSASVTSSYNEQFF	.	.	TRBV9	TRBJ2-1
TGTGCCAGCAGCTTAGATAGACTAGCGGGAGGGCCCGGATTGACAGATACGCAGTATTTT	CASSLDRLAGGPGLTDTQYF	TRBD2	.	TRBV11-2	TRBJ2-3
TGTGCCAGCAGCGGGGCCACTGCGCCGTATAATTCACCCCTCCACTTT	CASSGATAPYNSPLHF	.	.	TRBV9	TRBJ1-6
TGTGCCAGCAGTTTATCGGGACTAGCGGACCTCTACGAGCAGTACTTC	CASSLSGLADLYEQYF	TRBD2	.	TRBV27	TRBJ2-7
TGTGCCAGCAGCCTCGGAGTCACTGAAGCTTTCTTT	CASSLGVTEAFF	.	.	TRBV7-2	TRBJ1-1
TGCGCCAGCAGCCCGAGGACTAGCGGGGGGCCCGAGCAGTTCTTC	CASSPRTSGGPEQFF	TRBD2	.	TRBV5-1	TRBJ2-1
TGTGCCAGTTCGTCGGGAAGCTCCTACAATGAGCAGTTCTTC	CASSSGSSYNEQFF	.	.	TRBV19	TRBJ2-1
TGTGCCAGCAGCTTTACAACCCGAAGAGGGAGTCGAAGTGAGCAGTTCTTC	CASSFTTRRGSRSEQFF	.	.	TRBV7-2	TRBJ2-1
TGTGCCAGCAGTGGAGGACAGGGCCTCTACGAGCAGTACTTC	CASSGGQGLYEQYF	TRBD1	once	TRBV27	TRBJ2-7
TGTGCCAGCAGTTTATCGCGCCGGGGGAGAGGCTACGAGCAGTACTTC	CASSLSRRGRGYEQYF	.	.	TRBV28	TRBJ2-7
TGTGCCAGCAGCGTTACTACGAGAGGACAGAAAAGTCGCAGTACCGGACCCTACGAGCAGTACTTC	CASSVTTRGQKSRSTGPYEQYF	.	.	TRBV7-8	TRBJ2-7
TGTGCCAGCAGTGCCAGGGCCCCCTCCTATAATTCACCCCTCCACTTT	CASSARAPSYNSPLHF	.	.	TRBV6-6	TRBJ1-6
TGTGCCAGCGGTGACTCCGGGACAGGGGTAGGAGGCTACACCTTC	CASGDSGTGVGGYTF	TRBD1	.	TRBV6-4	TRBJ1-2
TGTGCCATCAGTCAGGGACAGGGGTCGTACTCTGGGGCCAACGTCCTGACTTTC	CAISQGQGSYSGANVLTF	TRBD1	.	TRBV10-3	TRBJ2-6
TGTGCCAGCAGCCCCTTTCTAGGCCCCGCGGACTATGGCTACACCTTC	CASSPFLGPADYGYTF	.	once	TRBV7-2	TRBJ1-2
TGCGCCAGCAGCTTTATCGGGGGAAGGTGGGACACTGAAGCTTTCTTT	CASSFIGGRWDTEAFF	.	.	TRBV5-1	TRBJ1-1
TGCGCCAGCAGCTTGGCTTTTAGACAGTTCCCCTACCGGTATGGCTACACCTTC	CASSLAFRQFPYRYGYTF	.	.	TRBV5-1	TRBJ1-2
TGTGCCAGCAGTAGGGCCGGGACTTTCTACGAGCAGTACTTC	CASSRAGTFYEQYF	.	.	TRBV28	TRBJ2-7
TGCAGCGTTGAAGAGCCCGGGACAGTAATTGACACTGAAGCTTTCTTT	CSVEEPGTVIDTEAFF	TRBD1	few	TRBV29-1	TRBJ1-1
TGTGCCAGCACGGGACAGGGATGCGAGCAGTACTTC	CASTGQGCEQYF	TRBD1	.	TRBV6-5	TRBJ2-7
TGCGCCAGCAGCCAAGAAGAAACAGGGGGCCTAAACACCGGGGAGCTGTTTTTT	CASSQEETGGLNTGELFF	TRBD1	.	TRBV4-1	TRBJ2-2
TGTGCCAGCAGTGTACAGGGGCCTAACTATGGCTACACCTTC	CASSVQGPNYGYTF	TRBD1	.	TRBV2	TRBJ1-2
TGCAGCGTCCTTAGACAGGGGGCCCCAGATACGCAGTATTTT	CSVLRQGAPDTQYF	TRBD1	.	TRBV29-1	TRBJ2-3
TGTGCCAGCAGGGGACTAGGCGATACGCAGTATTTT	CASRGLGDTQYF	TRBD2	.	TRBV27	TRBJ2-3
TGTGCCAGCAGCTTGGTCGCGGTCTACGAGCAGTACTTC	CASSLVAVYEQYF	.	.	TRBV5-6	TRBJ2-7
TGTGCCAGCATGCTGGACGGCGCGGGAGATACGCAGTATTTT	CASMLDGAGDTQYF	.	.	TRBV6-5	TRBJ2-3
TGCGCCAGCAGCCATAGGGACTCCGGGGAGCAGTACTTC	CASSHRDSGEQYF	.	.	TRBV4-3	TRBJ2-7
TGTGCCAGTAGTATCCGGGACAGGGGAATGCGAGAGACCCAGTACTTC	CASSIRDRGMRETQYF	TRBD1	.	TRBV19	TRBJ2-5
TGTGCCAGCAGACCGAGACAGGGGGCGCATGGCTACACCTTC	CASRPRQGAHGYTF	TRBD1	.	TRBV2	TRBJ1-2
TGTGCCAGCAGCTCACCCGGGACAACGTACGAGCAGTACTTC	CASSSPGTTYEQYF	.	.	TRBV7-9	TRBJ2-7
TGTGCCTGGAGTGTAAGTCTTAGGCAGGGAGGAGGAACGCAGTATTTT	CAWSVSLRQGGGTQYF	.	.	TRBV30	TRBJ2-3
TGTGCCAGCAACCTGGGGAGGGGTACCCACGAGCAGTACTTC	CASNLGRGTHEQYF	TRBD2	.	TRBV28	TRBJ2-7
TGTGCCAGTCGGCGGGAACAGGGGGAGCATGAAAAACTGTTTTTT	CASRREQGEHEKLFF	TRBD1	.	TRBV19	TRBJ1-4
TGTGCCAGCAGGAAAGACTCGGACAGGGGCGGGAATGAAAAACTGTTTTTT	CASRKDSDRGGNEKLFF	TRBD1	.	TRBV7-9	TRBJ1-4
TGTGCCAGCCCCAGGGCTTCTGGAAACACCATATATTTT	CASPRASGNTIYF	.	.	TRBV5-8	TRBJ1-3